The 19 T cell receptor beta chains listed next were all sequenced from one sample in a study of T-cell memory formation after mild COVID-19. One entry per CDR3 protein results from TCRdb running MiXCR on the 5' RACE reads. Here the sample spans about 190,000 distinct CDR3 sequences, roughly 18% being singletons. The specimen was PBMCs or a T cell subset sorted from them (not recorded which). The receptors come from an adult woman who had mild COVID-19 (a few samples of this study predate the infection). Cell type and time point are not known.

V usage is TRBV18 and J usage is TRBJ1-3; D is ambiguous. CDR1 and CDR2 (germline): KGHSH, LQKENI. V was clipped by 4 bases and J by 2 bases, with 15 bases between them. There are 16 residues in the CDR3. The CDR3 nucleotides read TGTGCCAGCTCACGCGGGGATTTACAAACTGGAAACACCATATATTTT. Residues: CASSRGDLQTGNTIYF. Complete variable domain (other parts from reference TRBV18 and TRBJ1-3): NAGVMQNPRHLVRRRGQEARLRCSPMKGHSHVYWYRQLPEEGLKFMVYLQKENIIDESGMPKERFSAEFPKEGPSILRIQQVVRGDSAAYFCASSRGDLQTGNTIYFGEGSWLTVV.

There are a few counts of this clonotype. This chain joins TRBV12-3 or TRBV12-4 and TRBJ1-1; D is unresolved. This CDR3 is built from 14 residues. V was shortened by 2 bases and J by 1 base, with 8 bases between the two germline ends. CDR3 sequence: CASSLRSGNTEAFF. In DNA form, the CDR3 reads TGTGCCAGCAGTTTACGTTCAGGGAACACTGAAGCTTTCTTT.

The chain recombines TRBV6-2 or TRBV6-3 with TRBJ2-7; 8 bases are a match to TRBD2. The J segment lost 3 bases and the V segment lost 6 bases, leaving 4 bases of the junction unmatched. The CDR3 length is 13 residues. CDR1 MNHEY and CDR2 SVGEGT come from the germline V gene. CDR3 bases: TGTGCCAGCAGAGCGGGAGCTCACTACGAGCAGTACTTC. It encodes CASRAGAHYEQYF.

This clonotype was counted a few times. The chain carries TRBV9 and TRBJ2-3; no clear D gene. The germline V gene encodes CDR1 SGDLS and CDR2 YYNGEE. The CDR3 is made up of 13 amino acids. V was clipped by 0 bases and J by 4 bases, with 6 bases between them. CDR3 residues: CASSVGVADTQYF. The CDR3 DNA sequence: TGTGCCAGCAGCGTAGGTGTCGCAGATACGCAGTATTTT.

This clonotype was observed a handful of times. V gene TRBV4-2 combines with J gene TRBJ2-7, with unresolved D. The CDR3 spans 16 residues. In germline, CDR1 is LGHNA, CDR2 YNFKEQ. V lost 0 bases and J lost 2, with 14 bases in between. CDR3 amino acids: CASSQDRSRVAYEQYF. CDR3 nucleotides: TGTGCCAGCAGCCAAGATAGGTCGAGAGTCGCCTACGAGCAGTACTTC.

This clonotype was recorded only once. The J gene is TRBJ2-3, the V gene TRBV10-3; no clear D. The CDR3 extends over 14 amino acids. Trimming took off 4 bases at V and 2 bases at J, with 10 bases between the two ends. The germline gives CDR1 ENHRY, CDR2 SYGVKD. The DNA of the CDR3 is TGTGCCATCAGTGTCGAACCGAACACAGATACGCAGTATTTT. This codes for CAISVEPNTDTQYF.

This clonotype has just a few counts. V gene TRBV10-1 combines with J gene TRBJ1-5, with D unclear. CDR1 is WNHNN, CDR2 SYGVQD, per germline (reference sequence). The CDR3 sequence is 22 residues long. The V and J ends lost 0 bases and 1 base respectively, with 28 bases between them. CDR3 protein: CASSESYVGMFLLVESNQPQHF. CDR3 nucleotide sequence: TGCGCCAGCAGTGAGTCGTACGTCGGGATGTTCTTATTGGTGGAGAGCAATCAGCCCCAGCATTTT.

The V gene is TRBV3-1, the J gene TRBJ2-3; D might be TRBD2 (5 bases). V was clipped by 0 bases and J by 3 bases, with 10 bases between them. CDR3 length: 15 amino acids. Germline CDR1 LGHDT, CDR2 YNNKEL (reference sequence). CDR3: CASSQDSVRTDTQYF. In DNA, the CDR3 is TGTGCCAGCAGCCAAGATAGCGTTCGAACAGATACGCAGTATTTT.

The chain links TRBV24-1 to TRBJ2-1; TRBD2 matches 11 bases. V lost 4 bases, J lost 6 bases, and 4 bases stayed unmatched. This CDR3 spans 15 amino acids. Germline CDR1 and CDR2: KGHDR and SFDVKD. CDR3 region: CATSDAGLAVNEQFF. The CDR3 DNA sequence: TGTGCCACCAGTGACGCGGGACTAGCGGTCAATGAGCAGTTCTTC.

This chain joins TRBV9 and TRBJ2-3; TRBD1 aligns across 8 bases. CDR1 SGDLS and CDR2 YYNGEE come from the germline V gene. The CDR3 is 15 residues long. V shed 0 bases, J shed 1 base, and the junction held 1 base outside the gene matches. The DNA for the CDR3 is TGTGCCAGCAGCGTAGAGACAGGGGGCACAGATACGCAGTATTTT. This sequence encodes CASSVETGGTDTQYF. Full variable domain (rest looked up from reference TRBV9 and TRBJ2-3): DSGVTQTPKHLITATGQRVTLRCSPRSGDLSVYWYQQSLDQGLQFLIQYYNGEERAKGNILERFSAQQFPDLHSELNLSSLELGDSALYFCASSVETGGTDTQYFGPGTRLTVL.

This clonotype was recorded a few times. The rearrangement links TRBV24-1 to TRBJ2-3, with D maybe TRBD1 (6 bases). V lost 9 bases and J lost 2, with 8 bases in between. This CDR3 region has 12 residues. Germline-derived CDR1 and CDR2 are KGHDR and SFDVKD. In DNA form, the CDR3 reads TGTGCCACCGGGGGCAACACAGATACGCAGTATTTT. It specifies CATGGNTDTQYF.

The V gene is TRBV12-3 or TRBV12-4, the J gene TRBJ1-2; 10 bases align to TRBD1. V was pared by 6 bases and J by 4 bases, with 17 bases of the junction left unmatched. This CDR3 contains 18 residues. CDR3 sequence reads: CASSLTDRGRLDPYGYTF. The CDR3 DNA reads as TGTGCCAGCAGCCTCACTGACAGGGGGCGCCTTGACCCCTATGGCTACACCTTC.

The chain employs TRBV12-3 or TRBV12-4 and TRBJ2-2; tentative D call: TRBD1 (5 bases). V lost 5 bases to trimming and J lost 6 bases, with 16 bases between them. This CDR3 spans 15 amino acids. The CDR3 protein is CASSPPPRGSGELFF. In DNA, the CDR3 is TGTGCCAGCAGTCCGCCACCTAGGGGATCCGGGGAGCTGTTTTTT.

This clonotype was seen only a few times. The DNA for the CDR3 is TGTGCCAGCAGTTTAGGCAGGGGGCCTAACTATGGCTACACCTTC. Its protein is CASSLGRGPNYGYTF. This chain connects TRBV12-3 or TRBV12-4 to TRBJ1-2; 8 bases are a match to TRBD1. V gave up 1 base and J gave up 0 bases; unmatched junction bases: 1. The CDR3 covers 15 residues.

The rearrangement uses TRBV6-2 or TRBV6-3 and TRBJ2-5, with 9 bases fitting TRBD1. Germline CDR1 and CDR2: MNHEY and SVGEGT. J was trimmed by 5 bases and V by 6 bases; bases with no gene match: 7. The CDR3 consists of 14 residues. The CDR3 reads CASREQGARETQYF. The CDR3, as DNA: TGTGCCAGCAGGGAACAGGGGGCTCGGGAGACCCAGTACTTC.

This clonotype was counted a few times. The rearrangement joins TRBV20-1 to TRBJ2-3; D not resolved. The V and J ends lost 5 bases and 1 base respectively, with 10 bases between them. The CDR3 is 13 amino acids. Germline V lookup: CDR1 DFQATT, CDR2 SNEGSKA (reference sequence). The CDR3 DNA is TGCAGTGCTCCCCAACCTGGCACAGATACGCAGTATTTT. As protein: CSAPQPGTDTQYF.

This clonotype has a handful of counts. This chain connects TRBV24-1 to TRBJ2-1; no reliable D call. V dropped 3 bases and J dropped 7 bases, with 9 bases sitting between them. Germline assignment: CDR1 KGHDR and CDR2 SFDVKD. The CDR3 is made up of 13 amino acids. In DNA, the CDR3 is TGTGCCACCAGTGATCCTCAGGTAAATGAGCAGTTCTTC. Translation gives CATSDPQVNEQFF.

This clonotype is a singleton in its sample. For the CDR3, the DNA is TGTGCCAGTACCCCACCAGACAGATACGAGCAGTACTTC. Amino acids: CASTPPDRYEQYF. The chain couples TRBV19 to TRBJ2-7, with D possibly matching TRBD1 (5 bases). Germline V gene data show CDR1 as LNHDA and CDR2 as SQIVND (reference sequence). There are 13 residues in the CDR3. V was shortened by 7 bases and J by 4 bases, with 14 bases between the two germline ends.

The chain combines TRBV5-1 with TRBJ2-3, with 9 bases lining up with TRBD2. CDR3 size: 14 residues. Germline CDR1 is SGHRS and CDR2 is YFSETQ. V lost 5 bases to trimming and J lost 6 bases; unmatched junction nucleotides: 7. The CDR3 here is CASREGGRADTQYF. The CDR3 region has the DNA TGCGCCAGCAGGGAAGGCGGGAGGGCGGATACGCAGTATTTT.